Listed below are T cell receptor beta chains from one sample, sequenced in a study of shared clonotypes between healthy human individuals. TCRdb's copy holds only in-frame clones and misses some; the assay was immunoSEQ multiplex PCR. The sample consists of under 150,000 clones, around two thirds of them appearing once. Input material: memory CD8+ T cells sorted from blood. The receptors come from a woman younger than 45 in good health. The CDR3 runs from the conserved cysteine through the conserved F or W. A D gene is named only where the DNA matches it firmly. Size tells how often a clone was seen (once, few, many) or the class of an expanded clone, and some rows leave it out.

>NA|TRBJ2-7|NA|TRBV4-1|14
CASSLVTGGYEQYF
TGTGCCAGCAGCTTAGTGACAGGAGGCTACGAGCAGTACTTC
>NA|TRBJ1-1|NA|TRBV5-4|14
CASSLGWGNTEAFF
TGTGCCAGCAGCTTGGGCTGGGGAAACACTGAAGCTTTCTTT
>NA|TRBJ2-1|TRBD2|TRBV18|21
CASSLNRGLGLAGPENNEQFF
TGTGCCAGCTCACTGAACAGGGGTCTGGGACTAGCGGGACCTGAGAACAATGAGCAGTTCTTC
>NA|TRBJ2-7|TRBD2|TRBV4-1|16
CASSLSWASGSYEQYF
TGCGCCAGCAGCCTGTCCTGGGCTAGCGGTTCCTACGAGCAGTACTTC
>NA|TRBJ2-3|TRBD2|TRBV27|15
CASTRLAGGTGAQYF
TGTGCCAGCACTCGACTAGCGGGAGGGACCGGGGCGCAGTATTTT
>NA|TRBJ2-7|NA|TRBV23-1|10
CANEGYEQYF
TGCGCCAACGAAGGCTACGAGCAGTACTTC
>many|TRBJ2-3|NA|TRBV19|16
CASSLFPQESTDTQYF
TGTGCCAGTAGTCTCTTCCCTCAGGAAAGCACAGATACGCAGTATTTT
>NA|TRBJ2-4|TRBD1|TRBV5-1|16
CASSRGGLQDSNIQYF
TGCGCCAGCAGCCGAGGGGGCTTACAGGATTCGAACATTCAGTACTTC
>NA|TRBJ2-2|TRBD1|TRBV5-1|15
CASSSGQGDPGELFF
TGCGCCAGCAGCTCCGGACAGGGGGATCCCGGGGAGCTGTTTTTT
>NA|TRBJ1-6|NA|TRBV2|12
CASRTANSPLHF
TGTGCCAGCAGAACAGCCAATTCACCCCTCCACTTT
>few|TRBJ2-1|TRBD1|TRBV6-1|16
CASSDYVGQGHNEQFF
TGTGCCAGCAGTGATTATGTGGGACAGGGACACAATGAGCAGTTCTTC
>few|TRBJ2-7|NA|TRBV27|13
CASSSHRRYEQYF
TGTGCCAGCAGTTCCCATCGTCGCTACGAGCAGTACTTC
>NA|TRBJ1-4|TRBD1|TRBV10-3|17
CAISGAPWTGPNEKLFF
TGTGCCATCAGTGGGGCCCCTTGGACAGGGCCTAATGAAAAACTGTTTTTT
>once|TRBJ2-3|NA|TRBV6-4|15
CASSYSRAGSDTQYF
TGTGCCAGCAGTTACTCCCGCGCGGGCTCAGATACGCAGTATTTT
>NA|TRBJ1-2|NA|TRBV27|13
CASSFTGAYGYTF
TGTGCCAGCAGTTTTACCGGTGCCTATGGCTACACCTTC
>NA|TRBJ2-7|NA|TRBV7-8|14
CASSPIAESYEQYF
TGTGCCAGCAGCCCAATAGCGGAATCCTACGAGCAGTACTTC
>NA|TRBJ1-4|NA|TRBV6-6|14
CASSWTATNEKLFF
TGTGCCAGCAGTTGGACAGCAACTAATGAAAAACTGTTTTTT
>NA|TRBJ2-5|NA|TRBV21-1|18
CASSKFCPHKDSLKTQYF
TGTGCCAGCAGCAAATTTTGCCCCCATAAAGACAGCCTGAAGACCCAGTACTTC
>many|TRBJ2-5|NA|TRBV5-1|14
CASSLGTNQETQYF
TGCGCCAGCAGCTTGGGGACTAACCAAGAGACCCAGTACTTC
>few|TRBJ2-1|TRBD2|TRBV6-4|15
CASSGAGGGSNEQFF
TGTGCCAGCAGTGGAGCGGGAGGGGGCTCTAATGAGCAGTTCTTC
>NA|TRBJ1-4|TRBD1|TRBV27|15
CASSTPQGSNEKLFF
TGTGCCAGCAGTACTCCACAGGGGTCTAATGAAAAACTGTTTTTT
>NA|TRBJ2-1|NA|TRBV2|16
CASRRSAGPGYNEQFF
TGTGCCAGCAGACGTTCGGCGGGACCCGGCTACAATGAGCAGTTCTTC